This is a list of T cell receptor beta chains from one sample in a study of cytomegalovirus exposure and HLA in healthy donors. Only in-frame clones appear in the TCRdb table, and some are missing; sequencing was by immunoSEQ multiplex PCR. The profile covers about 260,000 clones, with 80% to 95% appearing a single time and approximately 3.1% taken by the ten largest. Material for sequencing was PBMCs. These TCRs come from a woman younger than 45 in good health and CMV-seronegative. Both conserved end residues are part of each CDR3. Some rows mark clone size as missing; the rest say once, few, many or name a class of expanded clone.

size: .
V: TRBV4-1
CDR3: CASSQGGGLMNTEAFF

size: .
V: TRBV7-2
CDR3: CASSQTRLAGGTDTQYF

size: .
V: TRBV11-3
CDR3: CASSLGQNTEAFF

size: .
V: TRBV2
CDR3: CASSQGLAGEKLFF

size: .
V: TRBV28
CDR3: CASSSDEGSLYEQYF

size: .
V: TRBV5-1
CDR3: CASSFTLAGEENEQFF

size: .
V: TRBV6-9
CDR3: CASSYAHVGNSGRGTGELFF

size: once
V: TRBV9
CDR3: CASSLTSVSYEQYF

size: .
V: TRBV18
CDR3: CASSAQETQYF

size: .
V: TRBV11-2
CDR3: CASSLGVMNTEAFF

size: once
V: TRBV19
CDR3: CASSHSTDTQYF

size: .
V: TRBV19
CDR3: CASSMVGVDNYGYTF

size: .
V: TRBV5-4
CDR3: CASSSGPPYNEQFF

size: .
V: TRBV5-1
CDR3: CASSVTSGSFTDTQYF

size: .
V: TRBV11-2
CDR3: CASDGYKNIQYF

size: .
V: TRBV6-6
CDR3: CASSSPGVAEAFF

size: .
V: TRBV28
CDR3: CASSSKGTVVYGYTF

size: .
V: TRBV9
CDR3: CASSVTGDSYEQYF

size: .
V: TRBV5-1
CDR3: CASSLSGTAQETQYF

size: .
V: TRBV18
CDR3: CASSVRQGDYNEQFF

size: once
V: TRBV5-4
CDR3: CASSLDREYHEQYF

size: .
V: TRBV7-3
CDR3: CASSTQGIVLTEQFF

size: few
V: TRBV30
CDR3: CAWQTGNTGELFF

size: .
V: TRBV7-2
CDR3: CASSAPRQENIQYF

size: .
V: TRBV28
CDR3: CASRDQPNTGELFF

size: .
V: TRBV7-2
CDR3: CASSDDRNEQFF